This T cell receptor (beta chain) emerged from a study of CD8 T cells in ankylosing spondylitis. CDR1 and CDR2 from the germline V gene are ENHRY and SYGVKD. V lost 6 bases, J lost 5 bases, and 7 bases stayed unmatched. This CDR3 contains 14 residues. Quantitative 5'-RACE with molecular barcodes was used to make the TCR beta libraries. TCRdb passed the 5' RACE reads through MiXCR, listing each CDR3 protein once. The sample consists of 250,000 or so distinct CDR3 sequences, more than 20% of them appearing once. General study results and limits: Both synovial fluid and blood in reactive arthritis had previously been reported to carry some motif variants. Those disease-linked clones were CD8+; they were also relatively rare in peripheral blood.

This clonotype was picked up a small number of times. No antigen is known for it. V and J are TRBV10-3 and TRBJ2-5, with 9 nucleotides matching TRBD1. Sequencing was performed on blood, either unsorted or a sorted T cell fraction (not recorded which). The origin of this receptor is a male donor with ankylosing spondylitis or in good health (not recorded which). CDR3 sequence: CAIRGDRAVETQYF. DNA for the CDR3: TGTGCCATCAGAGGGGACAGGGCCGTGGAGACCCAGTACTTC.